A single sample is the source of the 15 T cell receptor beta chains below, sequenced in a study of blood T cell repertoires in COVID-19. This table comes from immunoSEQ multiplex PCR, and its TCRdb copy is limited to in-frame clones, with some not included. The sample has about 480,000 clones; around nine tenths are singletons. Sequenced material: PBMCs or T cells enriched from blood (not recorded which). The receptors here all came from a woman aged 55-70 years who had recovered from COVID-19.

The chain joins TRBV3-1 (or the pseudogene TRBV3-2) to TRBJ1-1; maybe TRBD1 (6 bases). The CDR3 is made up of 16 amino acids. In germline, CDR1 is LGHDT, CDR2 YNNKEL (reference sequence). Trimming cost V 7 bases and J 2 bases, with 20 bases left between them. CDR3 coding DNA: TGTGCCAGCACATTGCTACCCGGGACAAGTAACACTGAAGCTTTCTTT. It translates to CASTLLPGTSNTEAFF.

The chain combines TRBV24-1 with TRBJ1-5, with a possible D match to TRBD1 (5 bases). Germline CDR1 KGHDR, CDR2 SFDVKD. The CDR3 consists of 13 residues. V lost 9 bases to trimming and J lost 6 bases, with 14 bases between them. The CDR3 reads CATSQAGVQPQHF. Written as DNA, the CDR3 is TGTGCCACCTCCCAGGCGGGGGTTCAGCCCCAGCATTTT.

This rearrangement joins TRBV7-2 to TRBJ2-3; 11 bases map to TRBD2. The trim removed 4 bases at V and 0 bases at J, leaving 9 bases unmatched. This CDR3 is built from 18 residues. Looked up from germline, CDR1 is SGHTA and CDR2 is FQGNSA. CDR3 sequence reads: CASSWRALAGASTDTQYF. The CDR3 coding sequence is TGTGCCAGCAGCTGGAGGGCACTAGCGGGGGCTAGCACAGATACGCAGTATTTT.

The genes are TRBV7-2 and TRBJ1-3; TRBD1 matches at 10 bases. The CDR3 has 16 residues. Trimming removed 3 bases from V and 4 bases from J; junction bases left unmatched: 6. Germline values: CDR1 SGHTA, CDR2 FQGNSA. The CDR3 coding sequence is TGTGCCAGCAGCTTGGCCGGGACAGGGGAAGGAAACACCATATATTTT. Its protein product is CASSLAGTGEGNTIYF. The variable domain in full, completed from reference TRBV7-2 and TRBJ1-3, reads GAGVSQSPSNKVTEKGKDVELRCDPISGHTALYWYRQSLGQGLEFLIYFQGNSAPDKSGLPSDRFSAERTGGSVSTLTIQRTQQEDSAVYLCASSLAGTGEGNTIYFGEGSWLTVV.

This rearrangement joins TRBV24-1 to TRBJ2-3, with TRBD2 as a possible D gene (5 bases). Germline CDR1 is KGHDR and CDR2 is SFDVKD. The CDR3 is 16 amino acids. Trimming cost V 3 bases and J 0 bases, with 12 bases left between them. The CDR3 DNA follows: TGTGCCACCAGTGATCCGGACGGACTTAGCACAGATACGCAGTATTTT. Translated: CATSDPDGLSTDTQYF.

V gene TRBV4-2 combines with J gene TRBJ2-3; 8 bases fit TRBD2. The CDR3 extends over 15 amino acids. V was clipped by 1 base and J by 2 bases; unmatched bases: 2. CDR1 and CDR2 (germline): LGHNA, YNFKEQ. The CDR3 loop reads CASSQGSGTTDTQYF. The CDR3 DNA reads as TGTGCCAGCAGCCAAGGTAGCGGGACCACAGATACGCAGTATTTT.

The V call is TRBV29-1, the J call TRBJ1-1; 8 bases map to TRBD1. This CDR3 is 14 amino acids long. The germline CDR1 and CDR2 sequences are SQVTM and ANQGSEA. After removal of 4 bases from V and 1 base from J, the junction contained 5 bases not matched to a gene. CDR3 in amino acids: CSVVEGTGNTEAFF. Written as DNA, the CDR3 is TGCAGCGTTGTAGAGGGGACAGGGAACACTGAAGCTTTCTTT.

The chain uses TRBV29-1 and TRBJ1-2; D remains unclear. V lost 1 base to trimming and J lost 6 bases, with 12 bases between them. The CDR3 contains 13 residues. Looked up from germline, CDR1 is SQVTM and CDR2 is ANQGSEA. CDR3 amino acids: CSVEAPLSDGYTF. DNA of the CDR3: TGCAGCGTTGAAGCCCCTCTGAGCGATGGCTACACCTTC.

V and J are TRBV10-2 and TRBJ2-7; 7 nucleotides line up with TRBD1. V trimming: 3 bases; J trimming: 3 bases; junction bases outside the gene matches: 14. The V gene's germline CDR1 is WSHSY and CDR2 SAAADI. The CDR3 consists of 17 residues. The CDR3 loop reads CASSDRQGTTVIYEQYF. CDR3 sequence (DNA): TGCGCCAGCAGTGACCGACAGGGAACTACTGTCATCTACGAGCAGTACTTC.

This clone showed up just a few times. The chain uses TRBV7-2 and TRBJ1-6; possible D gene TRBD1, 6 bases. The V and J ends lost 5 bases and 10 bases respectively, with 9 bases between them. Germline CDR1 and CDR2: SGHTA and FQGNSA. The CDR3 consists of 12 residues. The CDR3: CASSGGKSPLHF. CDR3 coding DNA: TGTGCCAGCAGCGGGGGCAAATCACCCCTCCACTTT.

V is TRBV12-5 and J is TRBJ1-2; TRBD1 aligns across 7 bases. The germline CDR1 and CDR2 sequences are LGHNT and FRNRAP. V lost 1 base to trimming and J lost 3 bases; unmatched junction nucleotides: 5. The CDR3 sequence is 15 residues long. The CDR3 nucleotides are TGTGCTAGTGGTTTGGACCGACAGGGACACTATGGCTACACCTTC. Residues: CASGLDRQGHYGYTF.

This clone was seen only once. The chain uses TRBV11-2 and TRBJ1-4; D might be TRBD1 (6 bases). Deletions cut 4 bases from V and 9 bases from J, with 12 bases between. Germline V gene data show CDR1 as SGHAT and CDR2 as FQNNGV. This CDR3 contains 13 residues. CDR3 sequence: CASSSDGDKKLFF. CDR3 DNA sequence: TGTGCCAGCAGCTCAGACGGGGACAAAAAACTGTTTTTT. The whole variable domain, filled in from reference TRBV11-2 and TRBJ1-4, reads EAGVAQSPRYKIIEKRQSVAFWCNPISGHATLYWYQQILGQGPKLLIQFQNNGVVDDSQLPKDRFSAERLKGVDSTLKIQPAKLEDSAVYLCASSSDGDKKLFFGSGTQLSVL.

The genes are TRBV18 and TRBJ1-2; no firm D call. Germline V gene data show CDR1 as KGHSH and CDR2 as LQKENI. The germline V and J ends were trimmed by 6 bases and 3 bases, with 14 bases remaining between them. The CDR3 has 14 residues. CDR3 amino acids: CASSRGVSDYGYTF. The CDR3 coding sequence is TGTGCCAGCTCGCGGGGTGTTAGCGACTATGGCTACACCTTC.

This chain joins TRBV3-1 (or the pseudogene TRBV3-2) and TRBJ2-3, with D possibly TRBD1 on 6 matching bases. The CDR3 is made up of 16 amino acids. CDR1 and CDR2 (germline): LGHDT, YNNKEL (reference sequence). V gave up 3 bases and J gave up 1 base, with 14 bases separating them. CDR3 in DNA: TGTGCCAGCAGCCAGAGGCAGGGGATGGGCACAGATACGCAGTATTTT. As protein: CASSQRQGMGTDTQYF.

V usage is TRBV5-4 and J usage is TRBJ2-5; TRBD1 agrees at 7 bases. The CDR3 is 17 amino acids. Germline CDR1 is SGHNT and CDR2 is YYREEE (reference sequence). V dropped 0 bases and J dropped 1; count of bases not matched to a gene: 9. DNA of the CDR3: TGTGCCAGCAGCTTGGGGGGGTCGACAGGGTCCCAAGAGACCCAGTACTTC. Translating gives CASSLGGSTGSQETQYF.